These 12 T cell receptor beta chains share one sample of origin, sequenced in a study of OX40 agonist ivuxolimab in advanced cancers. Libraries were prepared by immunoSEQ multiplex PCR; TCRdb keeps only in-frame clonotypes and omits some of them. The table shows roughly 60,000 clones, with approximately 86% occurring only once. The sample was CD4+ or CD8+ T cells sorted from blood, taken in a trial of the OX40 agonist ivuxolimab. The receptors stem from an adult with an advanced solid tumor such as melanoma, head and neck, liver or kidney cancer.

The chain has TRBV4-3 and TRBJ2-1; D gene uncertain. Germline V gene data show CDR1 as LGHNA and CDR2 as YSLEER. Deletions cut 0 bases from V and 5 bases from J, with 5 bases between. This CDR3 region has 13 residues. The CDR3 reads CASSQDSDNEQFF. The CDR3 DNA reads as TGCGCCAGCAGCCAAGATTCAGACAATGAGCAGTTCTTC.

The chain recombines TRBV6-5 with TRBJ2-6; D unclear. The CDR3 covers 12 residues. Germline CDR1 reads MNHEY; CDR2 reads SVGAGI. The V end lost 10 bases, the J end lost 7 bases, and 11 bases lay between the germline ends. CDR3 coding DNA: TGTGCCACCCAGGCGACAGCCAACGTCCTGACTTTC. This encodes CATQATANVLTF.

The V and J genes are TRBV18 and TRBJ2-7; maybe TRBD1 (5 bases). From germline, CDR1 is KGHSH and CDR2 LQKENI. The CDR3 is 14 residues long. Trimming took 3 bases from V and 3 from J, leaving 12 bases between them. The CDR3 protein is CASSPGQGYYEQYF. The CDR3 DNA is TGTGCCAGCTCACCGGGGCAGGGCTACTACGAGCAGTACTTC.

In DNA, the CDR3 is TGTGCCAGTAGTGGCGACAGCGGAAGTTCACCCCTCCACTTT. Amino acid sequence: CASSGDSGSSPLHF. V gene TRBV19 combines with J gene TRBJ1-6, with D maybe TRBD1 (5 bases). Trimming cost V 5 bases and J 9 bases, with 14 bases left between them. Germline lookup yields CDR1 LNHDA and CDR2 SQIVND (reference sequence). The CDR3 length is 14 residues.

In its sample, this clone was seen once. V gene TRBV9 combines with J gene TRBJ2-3; D not certain. Germline loops: CDR1 SGDLS, CDR2 YYNGEE. The CDR3 extends over 13 amino acids. V was clipped by 1 base and J by 4 bases, with 7 bases between them. This CDR3 reads CASSVRGSDTQYF. In nucleotides, the CDR3 is TGTGCCAGCAGCGTAAGAGGTTCAGATACGCAGTATTTT.

The rearrangement uses TRBV5-1 and TRBJ2-2; D ambiguous. Per germline, CDR1 SGHRS and CDR2 YFSETQ. Deletions cut 5 bases from V and 2 bases from J, with 4 bases between. CDR3 length: 12 amino acids. This CDR3 is CASRFNTGELFF. The CDR3 DNA follows: TGCGCCAGCAGGTTCAACACCGGGGAGCTGTTTTTT.

This clone was picked up one time. The chain couples TRBV10-3 to TRBJ2-5; TRBD2 matches at 7 bases. Trimming at V came to 4 bases and at J to 4 bases, leaving 0 bases not matched to a gene. CDR1 and CDR2 from the germline V gene are ENHRY and SYGVKD. This CDR3 spans 12 amino acids. CDR3 coding DNA: TGTGCCATCAGTGCGGGGGGAGAGACCCAGTACTTC. Encoded protein: CAISAGGETQYF.

CDR3 sequence reads: CASSKGHNSLGTYEQYF. DNA of the CDR3: TGTGCCAGCAGCAAAGGGCATAACAGTCTGGGGACCTACGAGCAGTACTTC. The chain has TRBV21-1 and TRBJ2-5. The J call is in doubt because the DNA end fits TRBJ2-7 better. TRBV21-1 is recorded as a pseudogene. CDR3 length: 17 residues.

CDR3 protein: CASSHARGIGSNYGYTF. Written as DNA, the CDR3 is TGTGCCAGCAGCCACGCCCGTGGAATAGGAAGTAACTATGGCTACACCTTC. The chain carries TRBV11-2 and TRBJ1-2; D gene unclear. V shed 5 bases and J shed 1 base, with 20 bases lying between them. The germline V gene has CDR1 SGHAT and CDR2 FQNNGV. The CDR3 spans 17 residues.

V is TRBV28 and J is TRBJ1-5, with D perhaps TRBD1 (6 bases). Germline CDR1 and CDR2: MDHEN and SYDVKM. The V gene lost 8 bases and the J gene lost 6 bases, with 20 bases spanning the gap. This CDR3 spans 15 amino acids. The CDR3 region is CASPTSQGLSQPQHF. The CDR3 coding sequence is TGTGCCAGCCCCACCTCCCAGGGGCTAAGTCAGCCCCAGCATTTT.

V gene TRBV19 combines with J gene TRBJ1-5, with 10 bases identical to TRBD1. J gave up 7 bases and V 6 bases, and 9 bases lay outside the gene matches. The germline V gene has CDR1 LNHDA and CDR2 SQIVND (reference sequence). The CDR3 extends over 15 amino acids. The CDR3 bases are TGTGCCAGTAGCAATACCGGGACAGGGGAACAGCCCCAGCATTTT. This sequence encodes CASSNTGTGEQPQHF.

This chain uses TRBV27 with TRBJ1-2; D not certain. The CDR3 sequence is 15 residues long. With 2 bases removed from V and 1 base from J, the gap between germline ends came to 11 bases. Germline CDR1 and CDR2: MNHEY and SMNVEV (reference sequence). This chain's CDR3 is CASSLTLGSNYGYTF. The CDR3, as DNA: TGTGCCAGCAGTTTAACACTTGGGAGTAACTATGGCTACACCTTC.